These T cell receptor beta chains were read from a single sample in a study of cytotoxic CD8 clonotypes in ibrutinib-treated CLL. Assay used: immunoSEQ multiplex PCR; TCRdb lists only in-frame clones, some missing. The table has about 200,000 clones, 70% seen once. Here the sequenced sample was PBMCs, taken after 12 months of ibrutinib treatment. The receptors originated from a human donor with chronic lymphocytic leukemia. CDR3s include the opening cysteine and the closing phenylalanine or tryptophan. A D gene is named only where the DNA matches it firmly. The listing skips clone size in some rows; elsewhere it reads once, few, many or a size class.

size	J	V	D	DNA	CDR3
.	TRBJ1-1	TRBV10-2	.	TGCGCCAGCAGTGAACAGCCCATGAACACTGAAGCTTTCTTT	CASSEQPMNTEAFF
once	TRBJ2-5	TRBV7-2	.	TGTGCCAGCAGCTTAGTGTGGGAGACCCAGTACTTC	CASSLVWETQYF
.	TRBJ2-1	TRBV29-1	TRBD2	TGCAGCGTCCGAAGGACTAGCGGGCGGCCGAGAACCACAGTGCACTCCTACAATGAGCAGTTCTTC	CSVRRTSGRPRTTVHSYNEQFF
.	TRBJ2-7	TRBV5-1	TRBD1	TGCGCCAGCAGCTTGGGGGACAGCGCGGGTATGGCAACGCAGTACTTC	CASSLGDSAGMATQYF
once	TRBJ2-5	TRBV5-8	.	TGTGCCAGCAGCTTGACGGGAAGGGCTCAGGAGACCCAGTACTTC	CASSLTGRAQETQYF
.	TRBJ2-3	TRBV13	.	TGTGCCAGCAGCTTAAGAAAGAGGGGCGATACGCAGTATTTT	CASSLRKRGDTQYF
few	TRBJ2-2	TRBV7-2	TRBD2	TGTGCCAGCAGCAAGCCCCCGACTAGCGTCCCCACCGGGGAGCTGTTTTTT	CASSKPPTSVPTGELFF
.	TRBJ2-1	TRBV4-3	TRBD1	TGCGCCAGCAGCAACCGGGACAGGGGGCGCCATGAGCAGTTCTTC	CASSNRDRGRHEQFF
few	TRBJ2-1	TRBV5-1	TRBD1	TGCGCCAGCAGCTTTCGGTCGGGGACAGGGGACTACAATGAGCAGTTCTTC	CASSFRSGTGDYNEQFF
.	TRBJ1-2	TRBV7-3	.	TGTGCCAGCAGCGCCCGACGCTTCAACTATGGCTACACCTTC	CASSARRFNYGYTF
few	TRBJ1-2	TRBV20-1	.	TGCACCCCCGACAGTAACTATGGCTACACCTTC	CTPDSNYGYTF
once	TRBJ1-1	TRBV7-6	TRBD1	TGTGCCAGCAGCGGGACAGGGAAGATTCGGAACACTGAAGCTTTCTTT	CASSGTGKIRNTEAFF
.	TRBJ1-5	TRBV28	.	TGTGCCAGCAGTCCACACGACAGTAGCAATCAGCCCCAGCATTTT	CASSPHDSSNQPQHF
.	TRBJ2-5	TRBV7-2	.	TGTGCCAGCAGCCCAACGCGCGGGTTGCAAGAGACCCAGTACTTC	CASSPTRGLQETQYF
.	TRBJ1-1	TRBV6-1	TRBD1	TGTGCCAGCGAAGGGGGCCGAGCTAGTTCTGAAGCTTTCTTT	CASEGGRASSEAFF
few	TRBJ1-5	TRBV30	.	TGTGCCTGGAGTTCAGACGGGGGAAATCAGCCCCAGCATTTT	CAWSSDGGNQPQHF
.	TRBJ1-4	TRBV4-2	.	TGTGCCAGCAGCCGGGGGGAGGGGAATGAAAAACTGTTTTTT	CASSRGEGNEKLFF
.	TRBJ1-5	TRBV12-5	TRBD1	TGTGCTAGTGCCTCAACAGGGGGCAGAAATAGCTGGAATCAGCCCCAGCATTTT	CASASTGGRNSWNQPQHF
.	TRBJ2-2	TRBV14	TRBD2	TGTGCCAGCAGCCCCAGCGGGAGGGCCGCCGGGGAGCTGTTTTTT	CASSPSGRAAGELFF
once	TRBJ2-1	TRBV30	.	TGTGCCTGGAGACAATACAATGAGCAGTTCTTC	CAWRQYNEQFF
.	TRBJ2-7	TRBV28	.	TGTGCCAGCAGTCTCGGGACTGCCTACGAGCAGTACTTC	CASSLGTAYEQYF
.	TRBJ2-5	TRBV7-9	.	TGTGCCAGCAGCCACACGAGTGGGGAGACCCAGTACTTC	CASSHTSGETQYF
.	TRBJ2-1	TRBV14	.	TGTGCCAGCAGCCAAGGCTCGTTCCAGTTCTTC	CASSQGSFQFF
once	TRBJ2-3	TRBV27	TRBD1	TGTGCCAGCAGTGACCAGGGGACAGGGAGTATACTAGATACGCAGTATTTT	CASSDQGTGSILDTQYF
.	TRBJ1-1	TRBV28	TRBD1	TGTGCCAGCATTCCAACAGGGGACCCCATGAGAGCTTTCTTT	CASIPTGDPMRAFF
.	TRBJ2-3	TRBV7-3	.	TGTGCCAGCAGCTCCCCGAGACTAGAGGATACGCAGTATTTT	CASSSPRLEDTQYF
.	TRBJ2-2	TRBV27	.	TGTGCCAGCAGTTTATCGTATAGCACCGGGGAGCTGTTTTTT	CASSLSYSTGELFF
.	TRBJ1-5	TRBV30	.	TGTGCCTGGAGTGTAGACCCATGGGTTCATAGCAATCAGCCCCAGCATTTT	CAWSVDPWVHSNQPQHF
few	TRBJ1-3	TRBV7-2	TRBD1	TGTGCCAGCAGCTCCCAGACAGGGCTCTCTGGAAACACCATATATTTT	CASSSQTGLSGNTIYF
.	TRBJ1-3	TRBV13	.	TGTGCCAGCAGCTTTAATACATTGAGTGGAAACACCATATATTTT	CASSFNTLSGNTIYF
.	TRBJ1-1	TRBV18	.	TGTGCCAGCTCACCATTTGAAACAGCTATGAACACTGAAGCTTTCTTT	CASSPFETAMNTEAFF
once	TRBJ2-3	TRBV29-1	TRBD1	TGCAGCGGCTTACAGGGGGATACGCAGTATTTT	CSGLQGDTQYF
medium-sized	TRBJ1-6	TRBV19	.	TGTGCCAGTAGTAGTGGACGGCTACGCCTCCACTTT	CASSSGRLRLHF
few	TRBJ2-3	TRBV30	TRBD2	TGTGCCTGGAACTCGGCCGGGGGGGGAAGTAGTTTT	CAWNSAGGGSSF
.	TRBJ2-2	TRBV27	TRBD1	TGTGCCAGCAGCAAGGGACAGCGGAACACCGGGGAGCTGTTTTTT	CASSKGQRNTGELFF
.	TRBJ2-4	TRBV7-2	.	TGTGCCAGCAGCGCTAGACCCGATCTCAGATTTCAGTACTTC	CASSARPDLRFQYF
.	TRBJ2-1	TRBV4-3	TRBD2	TGCGCCAGCAGCCAAGGACTAGCGGGAGCCTACAATGAGCAGTTCTTC	CASSQGLAGAYNEQFF
many	TRBJ2-2	TRBV30	.	TGTGCCTGGAAAGGCACAGCGAACACCGGGGAGCTGTTTTTT	CAWKGTANTGELFF
.	TRBJ2-1	TRBV5-1	.	TGCGCCAGCAGCTTGAGATCAATAGGGGACAATGAGCAGTTCTTC	CASSLRSIGDNEQFF
.	TRBJ1-5	TRBV6-4	.	TGTGCCAGCAGTGACTCGTGGCAGCCCCTGCATCGCAATCAGCCCCAGCATTTT	CASSDSWQPLHRNQPQHF
.	TRBJ2-6	TRBV28	TRBD2	TGTGCCAGCAGTTTGTGGACTAGCGGGTCTTCTCTCGGGGCCAACGTCCTGACTTTC	CASSLWTSGSSLGANVLTF
.	TRBJ2-7	TRBV2	.	TGTGCCAGCAGAGCTCAGGGTTCGACCTACGAGCAGTACTTC	CASRAQGSTYEQYF
.	TRBJ2-7	TRBV6-5	TRBD1	TGTGCCAGCGAACTCAGGGGGAGTAGGTACTTC	CASELRGSRYF
.	TRBJ2-1	TRBV9	TRBD2	TGTGCCAGCAGCGCTCTAGCGGGGGGATACCATGAGCAGTTCTTC	CASSALAGGYHEQFF
.	TRBJ2-7	TRBV30	TRBD1	TGTGCCTGGAGTACCGGGACAGGGAGCTACGAGCAGTACTTC	CAWSTGTGSYEQYF
few	TRBJ1-1	TRBV5-1	.	TGCGCCAGCAGCTTGATCGCAACTGAAGCTTTCTTT	CASSLIATEAFF
.	TRBJ2-1	TRBV7-9	TRBD2	TGTGCCAGCAGCTTAAACGGGGGGGCCCGTAGCTCCTACAATGAGCAGTTCTTC	CASSLNGGARSSYNEQFF
.	TRBJ2-6	TRBV6-1	.	TGTGCCTCTGGGAGCTCTGGGGCCAACGTCCTGACTTTC	CASGSSGANVLTF
.	TRBJ2-7	TRBV18	.	TGTGCCAGCTCACCAACAGACAGCCCCTACGAGCAGTACTTC	CASSPTDSPYEQYF
.	TRBJ1-2	TRBV29-1	TRBD1	TGCAGCGTTGAAGAACAGGGGGACGGCTACACCTTC	CSVEEQGDGYTF
.	TRBJ2-2	TRBV9	TRBD2	TGTGCCAGCAGCGAGGCCCTTGGACTAGCGGGAGGCCTTATGGCCGGGGAGCTGTTTTTT	CASSEALGLAGGLMAGELFF
few	TRBJ1-1	TRBV13	.	TGTGCCAGCAGCTCATTGGGGTCGATGAACACTGAAGCTTTCTTT	CASSSLGSMNTEAFF
.	TRBJ2-7	TRBV7-3	.	TGTGCCAGCAGCTTAAGCCCCCACAGGGGGGGCGAGCAGTACTTC	CASSLSPHRGGEQYF